A selection of T cell receptor beta chains follows, all from one sample in a study of graft-versus-host responses after intestinal transplantation. Their cognate antigens are unknown. Clones were sequenced by immunoSEQ multiplex PCR, and TCRdb holds only the in-frame ones, with some missing. The sample lists roughly 38,000 clones; approximately 93% were seen once. Sequenced material: unstimulated CD8+ T cells sorted from spleen or lymph node cells, taken before transplant. The origin of the receptors is a human donor who was the organ donor for an intestinal transplant. Each CDR3 is given with its conserved first and last residue. D genes are given only for firm matches. Only some rows state a clone size, as once, few, many or a class for expanded clones.

abundance	len	j_gene	v_gene	d_gene	CDR3aa	CDR3nt
NA	19	TRBJ2-3	TRBV9	TRBD2	CASSLIGERSGGITDTQYF	TGTGCCAGCAGCTTGATAGGGGAACGTAGCGGGGGAATCACAGATACGCAGTATTTT
NA	14	TRBJ1-2	TRBV19	NA	CASSMMGSNYGYTF	TGTGCCAGTAGTATGATGGGGTCTAACTATGGCTACACCTTC
NA	15	TRBJ2-7	TRBV28	NA	CASSLDTVRGYEQYF	TGTGCCAGCAGTTTAGACACTGTCCGGGGCTACGAGCAGTACTTC
NA	13	TRBJ1-1	TRBV7-9	NA	CASSLDRGTEAFF	TGTGCCAGCAGCTTGGACCGGGGCACTGAAGCTTTCTTT
NA	17	TRBJ2-3	TRBV27	TRBD2	CASSLSPSGSGTDTQYF	TGTGCCAGCAGTTTATCCCCTAGCGGGAGTGGAACAGATACGCAGTATTTT
NA	15	TRBJ2-1	TRBV7-3	TRBD2	CASSLGLAGYNEQFF	TGTGCCAGCAGCCTGGGACTAGCGGGGTACAATGAGCAGTTCTTC
NA	15	TRBJ2-7	TRBV27	NA	CASSLRTESSYEQYF	TGTGCCAGCAGCCTAAGGACAGAAAGCTCCTACGAGCAGTACTTC
NA	15	TRBJ2-5	TRBV7-2	NA	CASSPELTSGETQYF	TGTGCCAGCAGCCCGGAACTGACCTCGGGGGAGACCCAGTACTTC
NA	13	TRBJ2-1	TRBV21-1	NA	CASSPPGEKEQFF	TGTGCCAGCAGCCCCCCGGGCGAAAAGGAGCAGTTCTTC
NA	16	TRBJ2-7	TRBV4-3	NA	CASSQSNSGYSYEQYF	TGCGCCAGCAGCCAATCTAATAGCGGATACTCCTACGAGCAGTACTTC
once	12	TRBJ2-1	TRBV13	NA	CASSPQGYEQFF	TGTGCCAGCAGCCCCCAGGGATATGAGCAGTTCTTC
NA	13	TRBJ2-1	TRBV6-5	TRBD2	CASSYERESEQFF	TGTGCCAGCAGTTACGAGCGGGAGTCTGAGCAGTTCTTC
NA	16	TRBJ2-1	TRBV6-6	NA	CASSLGDKGPYNEQFF	TGTGCCAGCAGTTTGGGGGACAAAGGCCCCTACAATGAGCAGTTCTTC
NA	15	TRBJ2-7	TRBV5-1	TRBD2	CASSLPASGLYEQYF	TGCGCCAGCAGTCTGCCGGCTAGCGGCCTTTACGAGCAGTACTTC